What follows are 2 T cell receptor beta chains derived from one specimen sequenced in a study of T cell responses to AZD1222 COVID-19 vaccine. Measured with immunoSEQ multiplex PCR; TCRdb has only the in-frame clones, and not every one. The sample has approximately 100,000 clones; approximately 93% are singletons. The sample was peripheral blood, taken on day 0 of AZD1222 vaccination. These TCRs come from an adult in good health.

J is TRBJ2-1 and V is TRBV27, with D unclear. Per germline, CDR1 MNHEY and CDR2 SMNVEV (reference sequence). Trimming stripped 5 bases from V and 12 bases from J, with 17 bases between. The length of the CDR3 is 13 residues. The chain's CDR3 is CASSPQTQRRQFF. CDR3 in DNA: TGTGCCAGCAGTCCTCAAACCCAGCGAAGGCAGTTCTTC.

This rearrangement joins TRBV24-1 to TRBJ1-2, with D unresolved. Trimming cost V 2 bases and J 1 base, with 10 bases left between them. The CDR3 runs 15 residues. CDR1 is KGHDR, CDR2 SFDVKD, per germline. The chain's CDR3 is CATSDWRGVNYGYTF. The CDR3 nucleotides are TGTGCCACCAGTGATTGGCGTGGGGTTAACTATGGCTACACCTTC.